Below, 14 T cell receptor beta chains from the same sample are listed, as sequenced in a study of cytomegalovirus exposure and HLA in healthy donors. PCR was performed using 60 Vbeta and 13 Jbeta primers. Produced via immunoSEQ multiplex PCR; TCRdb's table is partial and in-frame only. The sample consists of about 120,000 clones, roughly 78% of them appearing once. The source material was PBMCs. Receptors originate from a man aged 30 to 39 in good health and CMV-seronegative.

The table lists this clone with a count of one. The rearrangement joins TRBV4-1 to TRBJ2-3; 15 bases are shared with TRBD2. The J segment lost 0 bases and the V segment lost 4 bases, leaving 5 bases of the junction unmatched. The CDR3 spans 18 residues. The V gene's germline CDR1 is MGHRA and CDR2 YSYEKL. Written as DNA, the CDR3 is TGCGCCAGCAGCCCAGGACTAGCGGGGGGGCCTAGCACAGATACGCAGTATTTT. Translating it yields CASSPGLAGGPSTDTQYF.

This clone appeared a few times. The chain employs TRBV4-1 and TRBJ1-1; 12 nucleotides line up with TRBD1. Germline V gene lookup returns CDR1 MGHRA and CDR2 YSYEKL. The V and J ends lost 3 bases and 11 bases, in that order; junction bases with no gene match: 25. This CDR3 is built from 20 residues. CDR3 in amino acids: CASSQVGAGQGARRTVGAFF. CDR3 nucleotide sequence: TGCGCCAGCAGCCAGGTGGGGGCGGGACAGGGGGCGCGTCGAACAGTGGGGGCTTTCTTT.

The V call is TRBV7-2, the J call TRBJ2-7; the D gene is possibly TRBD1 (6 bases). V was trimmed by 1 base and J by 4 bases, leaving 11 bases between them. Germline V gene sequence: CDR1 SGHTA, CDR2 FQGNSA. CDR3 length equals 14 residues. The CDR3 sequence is CASSLGDRMYEQYF. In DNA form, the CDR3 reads TGTGCCAGCAGCTTAGGTGACAGGATGTACGAGCAGTACTTC.

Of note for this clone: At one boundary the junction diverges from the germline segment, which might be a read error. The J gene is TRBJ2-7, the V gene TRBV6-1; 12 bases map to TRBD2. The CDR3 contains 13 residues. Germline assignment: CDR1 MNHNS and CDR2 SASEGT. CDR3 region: CASSVLAGGIPHF. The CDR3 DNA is TGTGCCAGCAGTGTTCTAGCGGGGGGGATTCCGCACTTC.

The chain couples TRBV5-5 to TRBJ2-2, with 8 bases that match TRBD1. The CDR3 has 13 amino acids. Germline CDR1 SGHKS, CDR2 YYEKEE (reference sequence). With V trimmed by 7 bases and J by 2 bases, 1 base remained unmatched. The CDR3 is CASGQGNTGELFF. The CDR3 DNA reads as TGTGCCAGCGGACAGGGCAACACCGGGGAGCTGTTTTTT.

The CDR3 sequence is CASTPVPGDEQFF. The CDR3 DNA reads as TGTGCCAGTACCCCTGTCCCCGGGGATGAGCAGTTCTTC. The chain joins TRBV19 to TRBJ2-1, with D maybe TRBD2 (5 bases). CDR1 and CDR2 from the germline V gene are LNHDA and SQIVND (reference sequence). The ends were cut back, 7 bases at V and 8 bases at J, with 15 bases in the middle. The length of the CDR3 is 13 residues. Based on the CDR3 plus reference TRBV19 and TRBJ2-1, the full variable domain is DGGITQSPKYLFRKEGQNVTLSCEQNLNHDAMYWYRQDPGQGLRLIYYSQIVNDFQKGDIAEGYSVSREKKESFPLTVTSAQKNPTAFYLCASTPVPGDEQFFGPGTRLTVL.

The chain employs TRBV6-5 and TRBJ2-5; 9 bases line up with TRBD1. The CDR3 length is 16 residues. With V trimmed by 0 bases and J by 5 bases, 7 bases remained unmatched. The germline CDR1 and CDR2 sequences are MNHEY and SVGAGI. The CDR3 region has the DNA TGTGCCAGCAGTTACTCGGGGACAGGGTGGTCTGAGACCCAGTACTTC. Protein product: CASSYSGTGWSETQYF.

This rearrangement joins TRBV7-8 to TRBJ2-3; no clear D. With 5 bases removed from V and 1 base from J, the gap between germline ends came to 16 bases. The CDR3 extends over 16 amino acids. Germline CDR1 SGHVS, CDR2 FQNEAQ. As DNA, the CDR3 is TGTGCCAGCAGCCACTATATACCCCCCCGCACAGATACGCAGTATTTT. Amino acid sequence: CASSHYIPPRTDTQYF.

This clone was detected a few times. DNA for the CDR3: TGTGCCAGCAGCACCCGAACAGGGGGCCGGGATAAGCCCCAGCATTTT. Its translation: CASSTRTGGRDKPQHF. The chain joins TRBV7-2 to TRBJ1-5, with 9 bases matching TRBD1. This CDR3 comprises 16 residues. The V and J ends lost 5 bases and 8 bases, in that order; junction bases with no gene match: 13. CDR1 and CDR2 from the germline V gene are SGHTA and FQGNSA.

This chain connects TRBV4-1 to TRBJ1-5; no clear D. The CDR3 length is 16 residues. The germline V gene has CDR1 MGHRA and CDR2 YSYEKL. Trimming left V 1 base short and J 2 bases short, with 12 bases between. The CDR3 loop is CASSQVRQARNQPQHF. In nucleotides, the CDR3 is TGCGCCAGCAGCCAAGTAAGGCAGGCTCGCAATCAGCCCCAGCATTTT.

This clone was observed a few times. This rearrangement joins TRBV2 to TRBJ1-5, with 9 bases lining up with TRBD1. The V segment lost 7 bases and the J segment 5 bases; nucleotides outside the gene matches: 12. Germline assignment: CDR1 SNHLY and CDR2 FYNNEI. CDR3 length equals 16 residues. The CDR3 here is CASKISDRGVYQPQHF. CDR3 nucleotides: TGTGCCAGCAAAATATCGGACAGGGGCGTATATCAGCCCCAGCATTTT.

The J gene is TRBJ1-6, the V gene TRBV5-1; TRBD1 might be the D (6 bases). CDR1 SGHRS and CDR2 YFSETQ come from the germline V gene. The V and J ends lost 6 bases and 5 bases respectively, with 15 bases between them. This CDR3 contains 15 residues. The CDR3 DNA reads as TGCGCCAGCACCGTTATAACAGGGAATAATTCACCCCTCCACTTT. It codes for CASTVITGNNSPLHF.

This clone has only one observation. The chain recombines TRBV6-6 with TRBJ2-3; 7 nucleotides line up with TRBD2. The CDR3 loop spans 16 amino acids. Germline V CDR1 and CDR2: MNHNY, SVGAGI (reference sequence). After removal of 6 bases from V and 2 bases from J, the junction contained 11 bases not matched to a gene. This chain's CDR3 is CASSTVRDYNTDTQYF. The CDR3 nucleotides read TGTGCCAGCAGCACGGTCCGGGACTACAACACAGATACGCAGTATTTT.

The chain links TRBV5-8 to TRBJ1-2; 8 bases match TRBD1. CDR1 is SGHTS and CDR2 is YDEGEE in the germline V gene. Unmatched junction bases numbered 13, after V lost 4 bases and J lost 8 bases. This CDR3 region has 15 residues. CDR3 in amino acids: CASSPMRTGRRGYTF. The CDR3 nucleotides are TGTGCCAGCAGCCCAATGCGGACAGGGCGGCGAGGCTACACCTTC.